One and the same sample provided the 28 T cell receptor beta chains below, sequenced in a study of blood T cell repertoires in COVID-19. Libraries were prepared by immunoSEQ multiplex PCR; TCRdb keeps only in-frame clonotypes and omits some of them. The data contain 250,000 to 350,000 clones, around 88% of them singletons. Sequencing used peripheral blood. These receptors came from a woman between 25 and 40 years old who had recovered from COVID-19.

The rearrangement uses TRBV5-1 and TRBJ1-4; 11 bases are shared with TRBD1. The CDR3 covers 15 residues. Unmatched junction bases numbered 4, after V lost 1 base and J lost 8 bases. CDR1 and CDR2 from the germline V gene are SGHRS and YFSETQ. The CDR3 reads CASSLPGTGGEKLFF. As DNA, the CDR3 is TGCGCCAGCAGCTTGCCCGGGACAGGGGGGGAAAAACTGTTTTTT. Looking up the rest from reference TRBV5-1 and TRBJ1-4 gives the full variable domain: KAGVTQTPRYLIKTRGQQVTLSCSPISGHRSVSWYQQTPGQGLQFLFEYFSETQRNKGNFPGRFSGRQFSNSRSEMNVSTLELGDSALYLCASSLPGTGGEKLFFGSGTQLSVL.

V usage is TRBV6-6 and J usage is TRBJ2-2, with a tentative D call TRBD1 (5 bases). V lost 5 bases, J lost 0 bases, and 10 bases lay in between. The CDR3 contains 15 residues. Germline V lookup: CDR1 MNHNY, CDR2 SVGAGI (reference sequence). The CDR3 DNA is TGTGCCAGCAGTCCGACAGCCACGAACACCGGGGAGCTGTTTTTT. It encodes CASSPTATNTGELFF.

The chain has TRBV4-3 and TRBJ1-2, with D possibly being TRBD1 (6 bases). Trimming took off 5 bases at V and 4 bases at J, with 14 bases between the two ends. The CDR3 extends over 14 amino acids. Germline V lookup: CDR1 LGHNA, CDR2 YSLEER. The CDR3 nucleotides are TGCGCCAGCAGCGAGGGGGGGCGCGGCTATGGCTACACCTTC. This translates into CASSEGGRGYGYTF.

This clone was observed a single time. The V call is TRBV4-1, the J call TRBJ1-1, with 9 bases fitting TRBD1. Germline V gene sequence: CDR1 MGHRA, CDR2 YSYEKL. Losses at the gene ends were 1 base for V and 3 bases for J; bases not matched to a gene: 6. The CDR3 runs 16 residues. Here the CDR3 reads CASSQGTGVSDTEAFF. CDR3 coding DNA: TGCGCCAGCAGCCAAGGGACAGGGGTATCTGACACTGAAGCTTTCTTT.

V usage is TRBV18 and J usage is TRBJ1-4; D possibly corresponds to TRBD1 (5 bases). The CDR3 spans 17 residues. V lost 3 bases, J lost 4 bases, and 18 bases lay in between. In germline, CDR1 is KGHSH, CDR2 LQKENI. CDR3: CASSPAGFQGLNEKLFF. The CDR3 region has the DNA TGTGCCAGCTCACCGGCCGGGTTTCAGGGTCTTAATGAAAAACTGTTTTTT. Supplemented by reference TRBV18 and TRBJ1-4, the full variable domain reads NAGVMQNPRHLVRRRGQEARLRCSPMKGHSHVYWYRQLPEEGLKFMVYLQKENIIDESGMPKERFSAEFPKEGPSILRIQQVVRGDSAAYFCASSPAGFQGLNEKLFFGSGTQLSVL.

The sample holds a few counts of this clone. V and J are TRBV29-1 and TRBJ1-6; 11 positions agree with TRBD1. Germline V lookup: CDR1 SQVTM, CDR2 ANQGSEA. Losses at the gene ends were 4 bases for V and 8 bases for J; bases not matched to a gene: 4. The CDR3 runs to 14 residues. CDR3 in amino acids: CSVVWGQGDSPLHF. In DNA form, the CDR3 reads TGCAGCGTTGTGTGGGGACAGGGGGATTCACCCCTCCACTTT.

The chain couples TRBV19 to TRBJ2-1; 12 bases match TRBD2. Germline assignment: CDR1 LNHDA and CDR2 SQIVND (reference sequence). V shed 4 bases and J 8 bases; nucleotides not matched to a gene: 9. The CDR3 consists of 16 residues. The CDR3 nucleotides are TGTGCCAGTAGTACCCGTGGGGCTAGCGGGGGGGATGAGCAGTTCTTC. This gives the protein CASSTRGASGGDEQFF.

The chain carries TRBV19 and TRBJ2-3, with D perhaps matching TRBD2 (5 bases). Trimming took 7 bases from V and 0 from J, leaving 26 bases between them. The CDR3 length is 19 residues. From germline, CDR1 is LNHDA and CDR2 SQIVND (reference sequence). The CDR3 sequence is CASTNSRDTKLYSTDTQYF. CDR3 DNA: TGTGCCAGTACCAATAGTCGGGATACGAAGCTCTATAGCACAGATACGCAGTATTTT.

CDR3 loop: CASSLGVRDRYF. The CDR3 DNA reads as TGTGCCAGCAGCTTAGGGGTTCGGGACAGGTACTTC. The rearrangement uses TRBV7-9 and TRBJ2-7, with 7 bases that match TRBD1. CDR3 length: 12 amino acids. CDR1 SEHNR and CDR2 FQNEAQ come from the germline V gene (reference sequence). Germline trimming cut 1 base from V and 12 bases from J; bases unmatched to any gene: 6. Combining the CDR3 with reference TRBV7-9 and TRBJ2-7 gives the whole variable domain DTGVSQNPRHKITKRGQNVTFRCDPISEHNRLYWYRQTLGQGPEFLTYFQNEAQLEKSRLLSDRFSAERPKGSFSTLEIQRTEQGDSAMYLCASSLGVRDRYFGPGTRLTVT.

This chain connects TRBV28 to TRBJ2-7; TRBD1 matches 8 bases. Germline trimming cut 6 bases from V and 3 bases from J; bases unmatched to any gene: 7. This CDR3 is built from 14 residues. The V gene's germline CDR1 is MDHEN and CDR2 SYDVKM. CDR3 sequence: CASSRQGNIYEQYF. CDR3 DNA sequence: TGTGCCAGCAGCCGACAGGGGAACATCTACGAGCAGTACTTC.

The chain carries TRBV6-4 and TRBJ1-1; D remains ambiguous. The CDR3 runs to 13 residues. Germline V gives CDR1 MRHNA, CDR2 SNTAGT. V gave up 3 bases and J gave up 0 bases, with 5 bases separating them. The CDR3 spells CASSESMNTEAFF. The CDR3 DNA reads as TGTGCCAGCAGTGAATCAATGAACACTGAAGCTTTCTTT.

The chain couples TRBV5-1 to TRBJ1-4, with D possibly being TRBD1 (5 bases). The germline V and J ends were trimmed by 0 bases and 8 bases, with 11 bases remaining between them. This CDR3 is 14 amino acids long. Looked up from germline, CDR1 is SGHRS and CDR2 is YFSETQ. This chain's CDR3 is CASSLAGVGEKLFF. The CDR3 coding sequence is TGCGCCAGCAGCTTGGCGGGGGTGGGAGAAAAACTGTTTTTT. Full variable domain (outside the CDR3, taken from reference TRBV5-1 and TRBJ1-4): KAGVTQTPRYLIKTRGQQVTLSCSPISGHRSVSWYQQTPGQGLQFLFEYFSETQRNKGNFPGRFSGRQFSNSRSEMNVSTLELGDSALYLCASSLAGVGEKLFFGSGTQLSVL.

This sequence joins TRBV7-7 and TRBJ2-1; 9 bases line up with TRBD2. V lost 1 base to trimming and J lost 8 bases; unmatched junction nucleotides: 6. Germline lookup yields CDR1 SSHAT and CDR2 FNYEAQ (reference sequence). CDR3 size: 15 residues. CDR3 nucleotide sequence: TGTGCCAGCAGCTTAGTCCTAGCGGGGTATCATGAGCAGTTCTTC. Its protein product is CASSLVLAGYHEQFF.

V and J are TRBV5-1 and TRBJ1-1; 8 nucleotides align to TRBD1. Germline loops: CDR1 SGHRS, CDR2 YFSETQ. The CDR3 covers 15 residues. The ends lost 3 bases at V and 5 bases at J; junction bases unmatched: 9. This chain's CDR3 is CASSSHRGRRTEAFF. CDR3 nucleotide sequence: TGCGCCAGCAGCTCTCACAGGGGGAGACGAACTGAAGCTTTCTTT. The whole variable domain, remainder taken from reference TRBV5-1 and TRBJ1-1, is KAGVTQTPRYLIKTRGQQVTLSCSPISGHRSVSWYQQTPGQGLQFLFEYFSETQRNKGNFPGRFSGRQFSNSRSEMNVSTLELGDSALYLCASSSHRGRRTEAFFGQGTRLTVV.

This sequence joins TRBV19 and TRBJ2-2; 7 nucleotides line up with TRBD1. Germline CDR1 LNHDA, CDR2 SQIVND (reference sequence). The V segment lost 4 bases and the J segment 3 bases; nucleotides outside the gene matches: 5. The length of the CDR3 is 15 residues. The CDR3: CASSKDRRHTGELFF. The DNA of the CDR3 is TGTGCCAGTAGTAAGGACAGGAGGCACACCGGGGAGCTGTTTTTT.

The gene calls are TRBV27 and TRBJ1-1, with a weak D call TRBD1 (6 bases). This CDR3 has 15 residues. From germline, CDR1 is MNHEY and CDR2 SMNVEV (reference sequence). Trimming pared 3 bases from V and 0 bases from J, leaving 11 bases between. The CDR3 here is CASSFNRDMNTEAFF. DNA of the CDR3: TGTGCCAGCAGTTTCAACAGGGACATGAACACTGAAGCTTTCTTT.

The chain joins TRBV29-1 to TRBJ2-3, with 9 bases aligning to TRBD2. V was clipped by 5 bases and J by 3 bases; unmatched bases: 9. The CDR3 totals 15 residues. Germline CDR1 is SQVTM and CDR2 is ANQGSEA. In nucleotides, the CDR3 is TGCAGCGTTTCCCGGGGTAGCGGGGGAACAGATACGCAGTATTTT. It codes for CSVSRGSGGTDTQYF.

Notes on this clone: One end of the junction does not line up with germline, which may come from a read error. The chain combines TRBV18 with TRBJ2-7, with a weak D call TRBD1 (6 bases). Looked up from germline, CDR1 is KGHSH and CDR2 is LQKENI. The CDR3 covers 11 residues. CDR3 sequence reads: CASSSDRSKHF. CDR3 DNA sequence: TGTGCCAGCTCGTCAGACAGGTCGAAGCACTTC.

This CDR3 is CASSLIGQYNEKLFF. For the CDR3, the DNA is TGTGCCAGCAGCTTGATCGGACAGTATAATGAAAAACTGTTTTTT. The genes are TRBV5-5 and TRBJ1-4, with a possible D match to TRBD1 (6 bases). Germline lookup yields CDR1 SGHKS and CDR2 YYEKEE (reference sequence). Between the trimmed V and J ends, which lost 1 base and 4 bases, there was a span of 11 bases. This CDR3 region has 15 residues.

The chain has TRBV6-1 and TRBJ2-2; 9 bases line up with TRBD1. J was trimmed by 1 base and V by 4 bases; bases with no gene match: 7. Germline lookup yields CDR1 MNHNS and CDR2 SASEGT. The CDR3 runs to 17 residues. The CDR3 region has the DNA TGTGCCAGCAGTGGGGCTGGGACAGGGCTGAACACCGGGGAGCTGTTTTTT. As protein: CASSGAGTGLNTGELFF.

The chain employs TRBV7-8 and TRBJ1-3, with D uncertain. Trimming cost V 0 bases and J 2 bases, with 14 bases left between them. This CDR3 has 17 residues. Germline CDR1 and CDR2: SGHVS and FQNEAQ. Written as DNA, the CDR3 is TGTGCCAGCAGCTTAGCTGGTGCGGCCAGAACTGGAAACACCATATATTTT. It encodes CASSLAGAARTGNTIYF.

J is TRBJ2-3 and V is TRBV24-1; tentative D call: TRBD1 (6 bases). Germline lookup yields CDR1 KGHDR and CDR2 SFDVKD. The CDR3 runs 18 residues. Trimming pared 1 base from V and 2 bases from J, leaving 18 bases between. In nucleotides, the CDR3 is TGTGCCACCAGTGATTTAGGGGGATTAACACCCAACACAGATACGCAGTATTTT. Encoded protein: CATSDLGGLTPNTDTQYF.

The table lists this clone with a count of one. The V call is TRBV9, the J call TRBJ1-2; D gene unclear. Germline V gives CDR1 SGDLS, CDR2 YYNGEE. CDR3 length: 12 residues. V gave up 3 bases and J gave up 3 bases, with 6 bases separating them. This CDR3 reads CASSGDDYGYTF. The CDR3 nucleotides read TGTGCCAGCAGCGGAGATGACTATGGCTACACCTTC.

The chain has TRBV5-1 and TRBJ1-1; D ambiguous. The V and J ends lost 1 base and 2 bases respectively, with 12 bases between them. Germline V gene data show CDR1 as SGHRS and CDR2 as YFSETQ. This CDR3 has 15 residues. DNA of the CDR3: TGCGCCAGCAGCTTGACAGCACATGCAAACACTGAAGCTTTCTTT. This gives the protein CASSLTAHANTEAFF.

The chain links TRBV5-4 to TRBJ1-6, with 8 bases identical to TRBD1. J gave up 7 bases and V 4 bases, and 4 bases lay outside the gene matches. The CDR3 is 14 residues long. Germline CDR1 is SGHNT and CDR2 is YYREEE (reference sequence). Written as DNA, the CDR3 is TGTGCCAGCAGCCTGACAGGGGAGAATTCACCCCTCCACTTT. This codes for CASSLTGENSPLHF. Full variable domain (outside the CDR3, taken from reference TRBV5-4 and TRBJ1-6): ETGVTQSPTHLIKTRGQQVTLRCSSQSGHNTVSWYQQALGQGPQFIFQYYREEENGRGNFPPRFSGLQFPNYSSELNVNALELDDSALYLCASSLTGENSPLHFGNGTRLTVT.

This chain links TRBV5-6 with TRBJ1-3; a possible D gene is TRBD1 (5 bases). The CDR3 runs to 15 residues. The germline V gene has CDR1 SGHDT and CDR2 YYEEEE. Between the trimmed V and J ends, which lost 5 bases and 4 bases, there was a span of 16 bases. The DNA for the CDR3 is TGTGCCAGCAGATTGAAGGGGATGGACGGAAACACCATATATTTT. It encodes CASRLKGMDGNTIYF.

This clone was seen a handful of times. The chain links TRBV21-1 to TRBJ1-1; the DNA was not compared with TRBD1, the D call given in the table. TRBV21-1 is an annotated pseudogene. The CDR3 extends over 14 amino acids. CDR3 sequence (DNA): TGTGCCAGCAGGGGACAGGGCTACGGGACTGAAGCTTTCTTT. Its translation: CASRGQGYGTEAFF.

The chain has TRBV7-8 and TRBJ2-7; D remains ambiguous. With 1 base removed from V and 1 base from J, the gap between germline ends came to 11 bases. Germline V gene sequence: CDR1 SGHVS, CDR2 FQNEAQ. The CDR3 has 15 residues. CDR3 DNA sequence: TGTGCCAGCAGCTTAGGGGCCAGCTTATCCTACGAGCAGTACTTC. Amino acid sequence: CASSLGASLSYEQYF.